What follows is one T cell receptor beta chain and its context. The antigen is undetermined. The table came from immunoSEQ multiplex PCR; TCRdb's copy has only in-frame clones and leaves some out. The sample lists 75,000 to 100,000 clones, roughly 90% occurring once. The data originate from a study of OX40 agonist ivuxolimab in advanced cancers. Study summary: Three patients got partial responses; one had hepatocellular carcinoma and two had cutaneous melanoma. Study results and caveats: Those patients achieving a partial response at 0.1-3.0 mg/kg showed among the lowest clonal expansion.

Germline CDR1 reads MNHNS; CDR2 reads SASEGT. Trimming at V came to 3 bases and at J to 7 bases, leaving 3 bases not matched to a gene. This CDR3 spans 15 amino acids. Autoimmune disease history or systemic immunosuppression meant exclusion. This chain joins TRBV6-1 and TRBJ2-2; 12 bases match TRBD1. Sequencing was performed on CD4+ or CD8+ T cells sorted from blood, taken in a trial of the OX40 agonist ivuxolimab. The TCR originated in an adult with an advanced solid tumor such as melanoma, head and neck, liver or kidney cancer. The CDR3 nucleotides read TGTGCCAGCAGTGACGGGACAGGGGGCGGCGGGGAGCTGTTTTTT. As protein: CASSDGTGGGGELFF.